Below, 20 T cell receptor beta chains from the same sample are listed, as sequenced in a study of vaccination and CD4 T cells after COVID-19. Sequenced with the Oncomine TCR Beta short-read assay was DNA taken from cultured CD4+ T cells. TCRdb re-analysed the PCR reads in MiXCR, keeping a single row per CDR3 protein. The sample has some 20,000 distinct CDR3 sequences, 67% seen once. Regarding treatment: approximately nine-day PBMC culture with coronavirus spike peptide pools or control peptides (ViraFEST assay). No antigen has been assigned to these receptors. The specimen was CD4+ T cells from blood, cultured in vitro. The source of these receptors is a human donor who had recovered from COVID-19.

This clonotype was seen a single time. This chain uses TRBV7-2 with TRBJ2-7; 8 positions agree with TRBD1. Germline CDR1 SGHTA, CDR2 FQGNSA. The CDR3 sequence is 16 residues long. The trim removed 2 bases at V and 0 bases at J, leaving 6 bases unmatched. The CDR3 DNA reads TGTGCCAGCAGCTTATTCGGGACAGGACTCTCCTACGAGCAGTACTTC. Protein product: CASSLFGTGLSYEQYF.

The chain joins TRBV11-2 to TRBJ2-1, with 16 bases that match TRBD2. This CDR3 has 18 residues. CDR1 SGHAT and CDR2 FQNNGV come from the germline V gene. Trimming at V came to 5 bases and at J to 9 bases, leaving 13 bases not matched to a gene. CDR3 sequence: CASSPGGLAGGQVGEQFF. DNA for the CDR3: TGTGCCAGCAGCCCCGGGGGACTAGCGGGAGGGCAAGTTGGTGAGCAGTTCTTC.

This chain links TRBV19 with TRBJ1-1; 7 nucleotides agree with TRBD1. CDR1 LNHDA and CDR2 SQIVND come from the germline V gene (reference sequence). The junction had 12 bases not matched to a gene; V was cut back by 7 bases and J by 1 base. The CDR3 spans 16 residues. In nucleotides, the CDR3 is TGTGCCAGTACCGTTACACAGGGGAGGGGGAACACTGAAGCTTTCTTT. It encodes CASTVTQGRGNTEAFF.

The CDR3 DNA follows: TGTGCCAGCAGCTTAAACCAGCCCCAGCATTTT. It codes for CASSLNQPQHF. This chain connects TRBV28 to TRBJ1-5; D is uncertain. V lost 6 bases to trimming and J lost 7 bases, with 7 bases between them. The CDR3 extends over 11 amino acids. Germline lookup yields CDR1 MDHEN and CDR2 SYDVKM. Variable domain in full (rest from reference TRBV28 and TRBJ1-5): DVKVTQSSRYLVKRTGEKVFLECVQDMDHENMFWYRQDPGLGLRLIYFSYDVKMKEKGDIPEGYSVSREKKERFSLILESASTNQTSMYLCASSLNQPQHFGDGTRLSIL.

The rearrangement joins TRBV6-1 to TRBJ1-2; D is unclear. The ends were cut back, 6 bases at V and 5 bases at J, with 13 bases in the middle. This CDR3 comprises 13 residues. From germline, CDR1 is MNHNS and CDR2 SASEGT. CDR3 sequence: CASSFDGSYGYTF. Written as DNA, the CDR3 is TGTGCCAGCAGCTTCGACGGATCTTATGGCTACACCTTC.

The CDR3 region is CSVPGRGGSGSPQHF. CDR3 bases: TGCAGTGTACCGGGACGGGGGGGTTCGGGGAGCCCCCAGCATTTT. V and J are TRBV20-1 and TRBJ1-5; TRBD1 is a possible D gene (5 bases). V lost 7 bases and J 10 bases, leaving 26 bases between the germline ends. The CDR3 length is 15 residues. Germline CDR1 DFQATT, CDR2 SNEGSKA (reference sequence).

The rearrangement uses TRBV25-1 and TRBJ1-5, with a possible D match to TRBD1 (5 bases). Trimming stripped 4 bases from V and 4 bases from J, with 14 bases between. The CDR3 totals 15 residues. Germline assignment: CDR1 MGHDK and CDR2 SYGVNS. In nucleotides, the CDR3 is TGTGCCAGCAGTGGAGTAGACAGTGTAAATCAGCCCCAGCATTTT. As protein: CASSGVDSVNQPQHF.

The chain has TRBV20-1 and TRBJ2-5; D uncertain. Germline assignment: CDR1 DFQATT and CDR2 SNEGSKA (reference sequence). The length of the CDR3 is 15 residues. V gave up 5 bases and J gave up 6 bases, with 22 bases separating them. The CDR3 sequence is CSASEQIRRRKTQYF. Written as DNA, the CDR3 is TGCAGTGCTTCTGAACAAATTAGACGACGTAAGACCCAGTACTTC.

This clonotype showed up just once. The chain employs TRBV6-1 and TRBJ2-6; D remains unclear. This CDR3 contains 12 residues. Germline V CDR1 and CDR2: MNHNS, SASEGT. Trimming took off 9 bases at V and 0 bases at J, with 3 bases between the two ends. The CDR3 protein is CASLSGANVLTF. The DNA of the CDR3 is TGTGCCAGTCTCTCTGGGGCCAACGTCCTGACTTTC.

The CDR3 here is CASSIQGWADTQYF. The DNA of the CDR3 is TGTGCCAGTAGTATACAGGGTTGGGCAGATACGCAGTATTTT. The V and J genes are TRBV19 and TRBJ2-3; tentative D call: TRBD1 (5 bases). This CDR3 comprises 14 residues. From germline, CDR1 is LNHDA and CDR2 SQIVND (reference sequence). The V and J ends lost 2 bases and 4 bases respectively, with 10 bases between them.

The CDR3 loop reads CASSRDRGRDGYTF. CDR3 coding DNA: TGCGCCAGCAGCCGGGACAGGGGTCGGGACGGCTACACCTTC. The rearrangement uses TRBV4-3 and TRBJ1-2; 10 bases are shared with TRBD1. The germline V gene encodes CDR1 LGHNA and CDR2 YSLEER. The CDR3 covers 14 residues. J was trimmed by 8 bases and V by 4 bases; bases with no gene match: 7.

Only one count was recorded for this clonotype. V gene TRBV5-1 combines with J gene TRBJ2-3, with 8 bases matching TRBD2. The V and J ends lost 3 bases and 1 base, in that order; junction bases with no gene match: 10. CDR1 is SGHRS and CDR2 is YFSETQ in the germline V gene. The CDR3 length is 17 residues. The CDR3 nucleotides read TGCGCCAGCAGCTCCGCGGGGGCAGCGGGAGGCACAGATACGCAGTATTTT. Translating gives CASSSAGAAGGTDTQYF.

This clonotype was seen more than once but under ten times. This chain connects TRBV20-1 to TRBJ1-6; 8 bases line up with TRBD1. CDR1 is DFQATT and CDR2 is SNEGSKA in the germline V gene (reference sequence). V shed 6 bases and J 0 bases; nucleotides not matched to a gene: 4. There are 15 residues in the CDR3. CDR3 coding DNA: TGCAGTGCGGGGACAGGAAGCTCCTATAATTCACCCCTCCACTTT. This gives the protein CSAGTGSSYNSPLHF.

The table lists this clonotype with a few counts. V and J are TRBV7-2 and TRBJ1-5; 9 bases align to TRBD1. V lost 3 bases to trimming and J lost 6 bases; unmatched junction nucleotides: 6. CDR3 size: 15 residues. CDR1 and CDR2 from the germline V gene are SGHTA and FQGNSA. CDR3: CASSFGTGFAQPQHF. The CDR3 DNA is TGTGCCAGCAGCTTCGGGACAGGGTTTGCTCAGCCCCAGCATTTT.

This chain connects TRBV7-9 to TRBJ2-3; 9 bases map to TRBD2. CDR3 size: 20 residues. Germline V gene data show CDR1 as SEHNR and CDR2 as FQNEAQ (reference sequence). J was trimmed by 4 bases and V by 7 bases; bases with no gene match: 24. The CDR3: CASTLRGGGRARDQADTQYF. CDR3 DNA sequence: TGTGCCAGCACCCTACGGGGGGGCGGGAGGGCCCGAGATCAGGCAGATACGCAGTATTTT.

This clonotype has a handful of counts. The rearrangement joins TRBV4-1 to TRBJ1-2; D is unresolved. The germline gives CDR1 MGHRA, CDR2 YSYEKL. This CDR3 is built from 15 residues. V was pared by 4 bases and J by 6 bases, with 18 bases between. The CDR3 is CASSPAQEGRNGYTF. The CDR3 DNA reads as TGCGCCAGCAGCCCGGCCCAGGAGGGAAGGAATGGCTACACCTTC.

This clonotype has a handful of counts. V usage is TRBV19 and J usage is TRBJ1-5; D is possibly TRBD1 (6 bases). CDR3 length equals 14 residues. CDR1 and CDR2 (germline): LNHDA, SQIVND (reference sequence). V was pared by 1 base and J by 5 bases, with 9 bases between. Here the CDR3 reads CASSIVTGDQPQHF. In DNA form, the CDR3 reads TGTGCCAGTAGTATAGTGACAGGAGATCAGCCCCAGCATTTT.

DNA for the CDR3: TGTGCCAGCAGCCCGACAAGGGCGAGCTCCTATAATTCACCCCTCCACTTT. Translated, it gives CASSPTRASSYNSPLHF. This chain uses TRBV12-3 or TRBV12-4 with TRBJ1-6; D is undetermined. The ends were cut back, 6 bases at V and 0 bases at J, with 15 bases in the middle. The CDR3 has 17 residues.

This chain joins TRBV6-5 and TRBJ2-7, with D possibly TRBD2 on 5 matching bases. Trimming left V 0 bases short and J 6 bases short, with 9 bases between. The CDR3 has 13 residues. In germline, CDR1 is MNHEY, CDR2 SVGAGI. The CDR3 loop reads CASSYSSGSEQYF. The CDR3 DNA reads TGTGCCAGCAGTTACTCGAGCGGTTCCGAGCAGTACTTC.

This rearrangement joins TRBV21-1 to TRBJ1-2; the tabulated D call, TRBD1, remains unverified against the DNA. TRBV21-1 is a listed pseudogene. The CDR3 extends over 17 amino acids. CDR3 nucleotides: TGTGCCAGCACCAAGTGCTTTCGGGACAGGGAAGAAGATGGCTACACCTTC. Translated, it gives CASTKCFRDREEDGYTF.